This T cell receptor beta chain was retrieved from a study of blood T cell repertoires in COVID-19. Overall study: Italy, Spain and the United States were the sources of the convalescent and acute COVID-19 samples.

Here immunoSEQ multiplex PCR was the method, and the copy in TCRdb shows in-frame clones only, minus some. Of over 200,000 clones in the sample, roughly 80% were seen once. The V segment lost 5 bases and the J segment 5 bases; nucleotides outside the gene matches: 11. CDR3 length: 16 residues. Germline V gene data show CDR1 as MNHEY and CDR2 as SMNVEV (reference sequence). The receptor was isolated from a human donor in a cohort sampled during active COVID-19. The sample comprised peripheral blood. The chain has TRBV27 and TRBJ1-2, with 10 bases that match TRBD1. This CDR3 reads CASSPSWTGGEYGYTF. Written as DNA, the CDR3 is TGTGCCAGCAGTCCCTCCTGGACAGGGGGAGAATATGGCTACACCTTC.